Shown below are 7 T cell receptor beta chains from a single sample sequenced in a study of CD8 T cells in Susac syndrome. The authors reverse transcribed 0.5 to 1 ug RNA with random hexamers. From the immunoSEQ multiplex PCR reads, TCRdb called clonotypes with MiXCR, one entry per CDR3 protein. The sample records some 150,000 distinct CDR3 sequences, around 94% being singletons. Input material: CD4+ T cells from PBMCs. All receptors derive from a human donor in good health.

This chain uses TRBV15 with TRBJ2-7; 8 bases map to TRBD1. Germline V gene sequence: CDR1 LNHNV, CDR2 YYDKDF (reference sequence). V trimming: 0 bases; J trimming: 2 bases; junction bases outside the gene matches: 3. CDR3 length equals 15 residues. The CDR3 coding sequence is TGTGCCACCAGCAGAGAGGGGACAGGAACCTACGAGCAGTACTTC. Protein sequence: CATSREGTGTYEQYF.

The CDR3 region is CSARDQPRASGNTIYF. DNA of the CDR3: TGCAGTGCTAGAGATCAGCCCAGGGCAAGCGGAAACACCATATATTTT. The chain uses TRBV20-1 and TRBJ1-3, with a tentative D call TRBD1 (5 bases). The germline V gene encodes CDR1 DFQATT and CDR2 SNEGSKA (reference sequence). V shed 0 bases and J shed 4 bases, with 16 bases lying between them. This CDR3 has 16 amino acids.

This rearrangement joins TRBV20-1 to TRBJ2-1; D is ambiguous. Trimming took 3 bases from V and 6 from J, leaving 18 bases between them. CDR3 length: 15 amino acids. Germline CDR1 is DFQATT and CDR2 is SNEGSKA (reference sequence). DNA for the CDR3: TGCAGTGCTAGGTGGTTAATCCCAGTCCCCAATGAGCAGTTCTTC. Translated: CSARWLIPVPNEQFF.

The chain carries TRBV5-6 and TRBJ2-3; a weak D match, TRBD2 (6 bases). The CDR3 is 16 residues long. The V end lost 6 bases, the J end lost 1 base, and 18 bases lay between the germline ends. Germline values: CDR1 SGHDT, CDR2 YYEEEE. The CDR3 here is CASTLGTSRGTDTQYF. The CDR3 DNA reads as TGTGCCAGCACCCTTGGAACTAGCCGCGGCACAGATACGCAGTATTTT.

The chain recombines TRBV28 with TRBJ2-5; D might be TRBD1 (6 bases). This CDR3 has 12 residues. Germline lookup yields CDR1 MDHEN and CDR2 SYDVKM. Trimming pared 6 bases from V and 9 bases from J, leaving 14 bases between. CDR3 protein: CASRRRAGAQYF. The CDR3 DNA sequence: TGTGCCAGCAGGCGGCGGGCAGGGGCCCAGTACTTC.

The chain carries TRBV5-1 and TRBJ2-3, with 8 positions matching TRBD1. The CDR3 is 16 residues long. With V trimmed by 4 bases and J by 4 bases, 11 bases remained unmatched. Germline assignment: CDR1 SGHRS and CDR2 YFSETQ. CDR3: CASSRYTGGVADTQYF. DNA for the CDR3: TGCGCCAGCAGCCGATACACAGGGGGAGTTGCAGATACGCAGTATTTT.

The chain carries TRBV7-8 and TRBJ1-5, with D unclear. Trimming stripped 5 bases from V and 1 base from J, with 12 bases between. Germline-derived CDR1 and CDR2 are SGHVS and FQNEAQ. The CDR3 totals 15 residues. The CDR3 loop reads CASSGGYRSNQPQHF. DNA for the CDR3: TGTGCCAGCAGCGGCGGGTATAGAAGCAATCAGCCCCAGCATTTT.